A selection of T cell receptor beta chains follows, all from one sample in a study of cytomegalovirus exposure and HLA in healthy donors. Assay: immunoSEQ multiplex PCR; the TCRdb copy retains only in-frame clones and omits some. The table includes about 110,000 clones, about 80% detected once. Sequenced input: PBMCs. These receptors were collected from a woman aged 55-75 years in good health and CMV-seropositive. Both conserved end residues are trimmed from each CDR3. The order of the fields is CDR3 length, D gene, V gene, CDR3 protein. A D gene is named only where the DNA matches it firmly.

>13|TRBD1|TRBV19
ASSIGQGPFYGYT
>16|TRBD1|TRBV28
ASSPSPPTGYSNQPQH
>12|NA|TRBV19
ASMGPDSNQPQH
>17|NA|TRBV9
ASSVSPSGGGMGTGELF
>11|NA|TRBV7-3
ASSLDAGEGYT
>13|NA|TRBV19
ASSPEVVSNQPQH
>16|NA|TRBV4-1
ASSQWVSGGEGNTEAF
>10|TRBD1|TRBV2
ASSDREETQY
>13|NA|TRBV2
ASSARQANTGELF
>12|NA|TRBV19
ASSITGLGETQY
>9|NA|TRBV7-9
ASSPLVEQF
>11|TRBD2|TRBV2
ASSPRLANEQF
>14|NA|TRBV7-8
ASSPRGNPAVVGYT
>12|TRBD1|TRBV6-6
ASISTGGNEKLF
>13|NA|TRBV5-1
ASSLQGTGREKLF
>13|TRBD2|TRBV5-1
ASSLRGSAGVEQY